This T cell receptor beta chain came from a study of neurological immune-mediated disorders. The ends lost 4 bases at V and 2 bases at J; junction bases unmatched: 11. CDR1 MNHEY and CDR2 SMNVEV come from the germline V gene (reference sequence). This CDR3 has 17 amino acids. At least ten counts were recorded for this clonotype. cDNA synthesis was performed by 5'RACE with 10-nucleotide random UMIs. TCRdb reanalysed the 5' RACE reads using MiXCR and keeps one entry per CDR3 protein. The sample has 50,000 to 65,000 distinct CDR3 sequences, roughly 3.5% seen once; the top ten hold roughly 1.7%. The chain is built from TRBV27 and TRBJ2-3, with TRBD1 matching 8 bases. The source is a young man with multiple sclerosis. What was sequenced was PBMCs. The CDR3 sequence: CASSYFPGTGNTDTQYF. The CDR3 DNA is TGTGCCAGCAGTTACTTCCCCGGGACAGGAAACACAGATACGCAGTATTTT.